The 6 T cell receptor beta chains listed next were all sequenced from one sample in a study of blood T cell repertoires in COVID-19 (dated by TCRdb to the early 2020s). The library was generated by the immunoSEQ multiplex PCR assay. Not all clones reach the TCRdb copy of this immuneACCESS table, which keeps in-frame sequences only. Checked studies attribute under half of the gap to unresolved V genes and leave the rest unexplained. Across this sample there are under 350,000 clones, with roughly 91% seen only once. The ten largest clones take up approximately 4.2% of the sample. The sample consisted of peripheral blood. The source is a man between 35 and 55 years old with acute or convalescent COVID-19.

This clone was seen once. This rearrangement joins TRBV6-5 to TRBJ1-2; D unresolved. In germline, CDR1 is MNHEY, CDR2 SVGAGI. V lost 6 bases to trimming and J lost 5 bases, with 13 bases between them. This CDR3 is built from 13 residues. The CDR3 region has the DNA TGTGCCAGCAGATACGACATAGGATATGGCTACACCTTC. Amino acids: CASRYDIGYGYTF.

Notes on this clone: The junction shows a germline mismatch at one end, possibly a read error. This CDR3 is CASCLTGGAHNEQFF. CDR3 coding DNA: TGTGCCAGCTGCTTGACCGGGGGGGCCCACAATGAGCAGTTCTTC. The chain carries TRBV5-6 and TRBJ2-1; 8 bases fit TRBD2. CDR3 size: 15 residues. Germline CDR1 and CDR2: SGHDT and YYEEEE.

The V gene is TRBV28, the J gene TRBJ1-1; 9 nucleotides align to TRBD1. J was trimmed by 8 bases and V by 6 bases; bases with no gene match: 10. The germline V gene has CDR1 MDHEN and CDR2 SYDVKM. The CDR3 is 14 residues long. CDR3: CASSLTRTGVEAFF. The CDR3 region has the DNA TGTGCCAGCAGCCTCACTCGGACAGGGGTGGAAGCTTTCTTT.

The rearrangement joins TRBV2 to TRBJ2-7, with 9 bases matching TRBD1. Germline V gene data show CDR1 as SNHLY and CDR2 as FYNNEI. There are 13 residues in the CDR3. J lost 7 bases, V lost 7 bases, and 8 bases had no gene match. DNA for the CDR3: TGTGCCAGCACGGGACAGGGAACGGGGGAGCAGTACTTC. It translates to CASTGQGTGEQYF.

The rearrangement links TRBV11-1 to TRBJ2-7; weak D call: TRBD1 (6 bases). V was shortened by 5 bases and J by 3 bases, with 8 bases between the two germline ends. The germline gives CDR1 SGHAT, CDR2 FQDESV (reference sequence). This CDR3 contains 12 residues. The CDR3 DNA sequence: TGTGCCAGCAGCGCACAGGGCTACGAGCAGTACTTC. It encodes CASSAQGYEQYF.

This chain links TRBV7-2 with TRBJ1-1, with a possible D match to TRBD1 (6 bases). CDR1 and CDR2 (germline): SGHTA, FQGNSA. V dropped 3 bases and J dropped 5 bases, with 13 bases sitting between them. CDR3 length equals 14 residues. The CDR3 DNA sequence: TGTGCCAGCAGCTTGTACAGGGTTGGTACTGAAGCTTTCTTT. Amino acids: CASSLYRVGTEAFF.